The 17 T cell receptor beta chains reported below all come from one sample, sequenced in a study of PD-1 blockade in classical Hodgkin lymphoma. Only in-frame clones appear in the TCRdb table, and some are missing; sequencing was by immunoSEQ multiplex PCR. The data contain 25,000 to 30,000 clones, roughly nine tenths of them singletons. Time point here: newly diagnosed, previously untreated cHL patient sample. Sequencing was done on a sample of peripheral blood mononuclear cells (PBMCs). All receptors come from a human donor with classical Hodgkin lymphoma.

The chain combines TRBV7-2 with TRBJ1-3, with no clear D. Trimming left V 4 bases short and J 0 bases short, with 13 bases between. Germline V gene lookup returns CDR1 SGHTA and CDR2 FQGNSA. CDR3 length: 16 amino acids. The CDR3: CASSSSIRSSGNTIYF. In nucleotides, the CDR3 is TGTGCCAGCAGCTCAAGCATCCGGAGCTCTGGAAACACCATATATTTT.

The genes are TRBV6-5 and TRBJ1-2; 10 bases are a match to TRBD1. Trimming cost V 7 bases and J 8 bases; bases outside gene matches: 4. This CDR3 comprises 12 residues. The germline gives CDR1 MNHEY, CDR2 SVGAGI. CDR3 sequence (DNA): TGTGCCAGCACCGACAGGGGGCGCGGCTACACCTTC. Translating it yields CASTDRGRGYTF.

As DNA, the CDR3 is TGTGCCATCAGAGGGACCCGGGAGGGCGAGCAGTACTTC. It encodes CAIRGTREGEQYF. The chain is built from TRBV10-3 and TRBJ2-7; 8 bases match TRBD2. V was pared by 6 bases and J by 6 bases, with 7 bases of the junction left unmatched. Germline assignment: CDR1 ENHRY and CDR2 SYGVKD. This CDR3 has 13 amino acids.

V and J are TRBV7-2 and TRBJ2-4; no clear D gene. Germline CDR1 reads SGHTA; CDR2 reads FQGNSA. This CDR3 contains 15 residues. The V end lost 1 base, the J end lost 2 bases, and 9 bases lay between the germline ends. CDR3 sequence reads: CASSLDHNSKNIQYF. The CDR3 DNA reads TGTGCCAGCAGCTTAGACCATAACTCCAAAAACATTCAGTACTTC.

The chain uses TRBV7-9 and TRBJ2-2; D is undetermined. CDR3 size: 15 residues. The V end was cut by 2 bases, the J end by 5 bases, with 12 bases between. Germline lookup yields CDR1 SEHNR and CDR2 FQNEAQ (reference sequence). This CDR3 is CASSLMVSVTGELFF. In DNA, the CDR3 is TGTGCCAGCAGCTTAATGGTCAGCGTGACCGGGGAGCTGTTTTTT.

This chain uses TRBV6-4 with TRBJ2-1; a possible D gene is TRBD2 (6 bases). Trimming cost V 3 bases and J 2 bases, with 11 bases left between them. The CDR3 spans 15 residues. Germline V gene sequence: CDR1 MRHNA, CDR2 SNTAGT. CDR3 DNA sequence: TGTGCCAGCAGTGAGGTGGGAGGAACCTACAATGAGCAGTTCTTC. As protein: CASSEVGGTYNEQFF.

The chain combines TRBV5-1 with TRBJ1-1; TRBD1 agrees at 7 bases. Trimming took 3 bases from V and 0 from J; bases not matched to a gene: 2. CDR1 is SGHRS, CDR2 YFSETQ, per germline. The CDR3 spans 14 residues. Here the CDR3 reads CASSWDSLNTEAFF. The CDR3, as DNA: TGCGCCAGCAGCTGGGACAGCTTGAACACTGAAGCTTTCTTT.

This chain connects TRBV2 to TRBJ1-5; D is unclear. Germline V gene data show CDR1 as SNHLY and CDR2 as FYNNEI. This CDR3 contains 15 residues. The ends were cut back, 3 bases at V and 0 bases at J, with 9 bases in the middle. The CDR3 DNA reads TGTGCCAGCAGTGAGAATGGATATAGCAATCAGCCCCAGCATTTT. This codes for CASSENGYSNQPQHF.

The CDR3 region is CASRLGLAGVNEQFF. CDR3 nucleotide sequence: TGCGCCAGCAGACTCGGACTAGCGGGAGTCAATGAGCAGTTCTTC. The chain employs TRBV5-1 and TRBJ2-1; TRBD2 aligns across 13 bases. Germline CDR1 is SGHRS and CDR2 is YFSETQ. V lost 5 bases and J lost 6; bases outside the gene matches: 5. The CDR3 loop spans 15 amino acids.

The chain carries TRBV7-9 and TRBJ2-3; D may be TRBD1 or TRBD2 (5 bases each). Germline assignment: CDR1 SEHNR and CDR2 FQNEAQ (reference sequence). The V end was cut by 3 bases, the J end by 0 bases, with 13 bases between. The CDR3 spans 16 residues. In nucleotides, the CDR3 is TGTGCCAGCAGCTTTGAGGGACGTCAAAGCACAGATACGCAGTATTTT. Translation gives CASSFEGRQSTDTQYF.

The chain joins TRBV23-1 to TRBJ2-7; the D gene is possibly TRBD2 (6 bases). TRBV23-1 is an ORF, with its function uncertain. This CDR3 has 19 residues. The V gene lost 0 bases and the J gene lost 3 bases, with 24 bases spanning the gap. CDR3 protein: CASSQSPGQGGGGIYEQYF. The CDR3, as DNA: TGCGCCAGCAGTCAATCGCCGGGCCAGGGTGGTGGCGGGATCTACGAGCAGTACTTC.

This sequence joins TRBV29-1 and TRBJ1-1; D is perhaps TRBD1 (5 bases). Per germline, CDR1 SQVTM and CDR2 ANQGSEA. V gave up 5 bases and J gave up 3 bases, with 13 bases separating them. The CDR3 is 13 amino acids. CDR3 coding DNA: TGCAGCGTTAGATTGGACATTGACACTGAAGCTTTCTTT. Translated, it gives CSVRLDIDTEAFF.

The chain carries TRBV5-1 and TRBJ1-1; 9 bases are shared with TRBD1. Germline CDR1 reads SGHRS; CDR2 reads YFSETQ. The CDR3 has 16 residues. Germline trimming cut 2 bases from V and 1 base from J; bases unmatched to any gene: 6. The CDR3 protein is CASSLQGAIGNTEAFF. In DNA, the CDR3 is TGCGCCAGCAGCTTACAGGGGGCGATTGGGAACACTGAAGCTTTCTTT.

This clone was seen once. This chain joins TRBV4-1 and TRBJ1-5, with TRBD1 as a possible D gene (5 bases). Germline V gives CDR1 MGHRA, CDR2 YSYEKL. This CDR3 comprises 17 residues. Between the trimmed V and J ends, which lost 2 bases and 3 bases, there was a span of 17 bases. The CDR3 nucleotides are TGCGCCAGCAGCCAATCCTGGGCACGGGGCCCCAATCAGCCCCAGCATTTT. The encoded protein is CASSQSWARGPNQPQHF.

Concerning this clone: The sample carries other DNA sequences with the same CDR3. The V call is TRBV30, the J call TRBJ2-2; TRBD2 matches at 7 bases. Germline CDR1 GTSNPN, CDR2 SVGIG (reference sequence). The CDR3 covers 14 residues. The junction had 6 bases not matched to a gene; V was cut back by 2 bases and J by 6 bases. Written as DNA, the CDR3 is TGTGCCTGGAGTCAGCGGGGTCGCGCCGGGGAGCTGTTTTTT. It codes for CAWSQRGRAGELFF.

The J gene is TRBJ2-3, the V gene TRBV10-3; 9 nucleotides agree with TRBD2. Unmatched junction bases numbered 3, after V lost 6 bases and J lost 2 bases. Germline V CDR1 and CDR2: ENHRY, SYGVKD. The CDR3 totals 14 residues. CDR3 loop: CAIRPSGNTDTQYF. CDR3 nucleotides: TGTGCCATCAGGCCTAGCGGGAACACAGATACGCAGTATTTT.

The chain couples TRBV6-5 to TRBJ2-1, with 8 bases lining up with TRBD2. The CDR3 runs 15 residues. Germline V gene sequence: CDR1 MNHEY, CDR2 SVGAGI. V was clipped by 6 bases and J by 4 bases; unmatched bases: 8. The CDR3 DNA is TGTGCCAGCAGCCCCCGGGCGGGAGGTTACAATGAGCAGTTCTTC. It translates to CASSPRAGGYNEQFF.